This T cell receptor beta chain was identified during a study of blood T cell repertoires in COVID-19. Study overall: The analysed material was cDNA or gDNA that came from T cells, B-cell-depleted T cells, or PBMCs.

In the source study's methods: Counts of nucleated cells, estimated from reference gene primer amplification, were obtained. Measured with immunoSEQ multiplex PCR; TCRdb has only the in-frame clones, and not every one. V, J and clone size reflect that table, while D and trimming were determined from the DNA. The sample contains 140,000 to 150,000 clones, approximately 83% of which appear only once. The germline CDR1 and CDR2 sequences are SGHDN and FVKESK. Trimming took 0 bases from V and 2 from J; bases not matched to a gene: 8. The CDR3 spans 17 residues. This receptor was obtained from a woman aged 55-70 years with COVID-19, enrolled during active disease. The sample was peripheral blood. The chain couples TRBV14 to TRBJ2-3; 7 bases agree with TRBD2. The CDR3 loop reads CASSQETGGPSTDTQYF. The CDR3 bases are TGTGCCAGCAGCCAAGAGACGGGGGGTCCTTCCACAGATACGCAGTATTTT. Together with reference TRBV14 and TRBJ2-3, the CDR3 gives the full variable domain: EAGVTQFPSHSVIEKGQTVTLRCDPISGHDNLYWYRRVMGKEIKFLLHFVKESKQDESGMPNNRFLAERTGGTYSTLKVQPAELEDSGVYFCASSQETGGPSTDTQYFGPGTRLTVL.